The entry below describes one T cell receptor beta chain. No antigen is known for it. This specimen belongs to a study of siplizumab effects on memory and regulatory T cells. Findings and caveats of the study: Unstimulated subsets contained matches for only a minor fraction of alloreactive clones. Unstimulated naive T cells seemed to show more diversity than memory cells did, and they also seemed to be among the major contributors to the alloresponse. Suppressive capability of dividing Tregs from siplizumab cultures went unverified.

The CDR3 is made up of 16 amino acids. In germline, CDR1 is SEHNR, CDR2 FQNEAQ (reference sequence). Trimming removed 8 bases from V and 0 bases from J, with 20 bases in between. Sequencing was performed with immunoSEQ multiplex PCR; in TCRdb, only in-frame clones are kept and a portion is missing. The table has over 65,000 clones, roughly 93% seen once. Specimen: CD8+ T cells sorted from blood. The chain links TRBV7-9 to TRBJ2-7, with D maybe TRBD1 (8 bases). The receptor was isolated from a human donor in good health. CDR3 sequence (DNA): TGTGCCAGCCAGGGGGCCGTAAGCGGGAACTCCTACGAGCAGTACTTC. Amino acids: CASQGAVSGNSYEQYF.